These 19 T cell receptor beta chains were sequenced from one sample in a study of T cell responses to AZD1222 COVID-19 vaccine. Sequenced by immunoSEQ multiplex PCR; TCRdb stores in-frame clones only, minus some. The sample holds around 97,000 clones, around 92% seen once. The starting material was peripheral blood, obtained on day 0 of AZD1222 vaccination. The receptors shown here come from an adult in good health.

The gene calls are TRBV18 and TRBJ2-5, with 8 positions matching TRBD2. The V gene end was trimmed by 3 bases and the J gene end by 3 bases; junction bases not matched to a gene: 6. This CDR3 contains 15 residues. Germline-derived CDR1 and CDR2 are KGHSH and LQKENI. The DNA of the CDR3 is TGTGCCAGCTCACCGGCACTAGCGGCCGAAGAGACCCAGTACTTC. Amino acid sequence: CASSPALAAEETQYF.

V gene TRBV6-1 combines with J gene TRBJ1-2, with D hard to call. CDR1 and CDR2 from the germline V gene are MNHNS and SASEGT. The length of the CDR3 is 12 residues. Trimming took off 1 base at V and 8 bases at J, with 8 bases between the two ends. CDR3 amino acids: CASSEGGRGYTF. CDR3 in DNA: TGTGCCAGCAGTGAAGGTGGGAGGGGCTACACCTTC.

The genes are TRBV12-5 and TRBJ1-1; D not resolved. Germline-derived CDR1 and CDR2 are LGHNT and FRNRAP. V lost 1 base, J lost 7 bases, and 4 bases lay in between. The CDR3 length is 11 residues. The CDR3 DNA follows: TGTGCTAGTGGTTTGGGCGATGAAGCTTTCTTT. Encoded protein: CASGLGDEAFF.

The gene calls are TRBV18 and TRBJ2-5; a weak D match, TRBD2 (5 bases). The CDR3 spans 13 residues. Germline-derived CDR1 and CDR2 are KGHSH and LQKENI. V shed 2 bases and J shed 3 bases, with 7 bases lying between them. CDR3 bases: TGTGCCAGCTCACCAACGACTAAAGAGACCCAGTACTTC. It translates to CASSPTTKETQYF.

This clone was seen more than once but under ten times. The rearrangement uses TRBV5-4 and TRBJ1-2; D may be TRBD1 (5 bases). The germline V gene encodes CDR1 SGHNT and CDR2 YYREEE (reference sequence). The length of the CDR3 is 15 residues. V was trimmed by 0 bases and J by 7 bases, leaving 16 bases between them. The CDR3 sequence is CASSLVGTSGPGYTF. The CDR3 bases are TGTGCCAGCAGCTTGGTGGGGACTTCCGGACCTGGCTACACCTTC.

The rearrangement links TRBV28 to TRBJ2-3; 7 bases are a match to TRBD2. This CDR3 spans 12 amino acids. J gave up 11 bases and V 3 bases, and 5 bases lay outside the gene matches. Germline values: CDR1 MDHEN, CDR2 SYDVKM. DNA of the CDR3: TGTGCCAGCAGTTTTCTAGCGGTTAGGCAGTATTTT. Its translation is CASSFLAVRQYF.

The chain carries TRBV5-4 and TRBJ2-1; D may be TRBD1 (6 bases). Deletions cut 4 bases from V and 10 bases from J, with 12 bases between. Per germline, CDR1 SGHNT and CDR2 YYREEE (reference sequence). This CDR3 is built from 12 residues. This CDR3 reads CASSPLGTEQFF. For the CDR3, the DNA is TGTGCCAGCAGCCCGCTAGGGACAGAGCAGTTCTTC.

The chain carries TRBV29-1 and TRBJ2-7, with D perhaps matching TRBD1 (6 bases). Germline loops: CDR1 SQVTM, CDR2 ANQGSEA. V lost 7 bases and J lost 6, with 19 bases in between. The length of the CDR3 is 13 residues. CDR3 protein: CSATLRDNGEQYF. Here the CDR3 DNA reads TGCAGCGCCACACTCCGGGACAACGGCGAGCAGTACTTC.

This chain uses TRBV28 with TRBJ1-2; 8 bases line up with TRBD1. The V gene end was trimmed by 6 bases and the J gene end by 5 bases; junction bases not matched to a gene: 11. Germline CDR1 MDHEN, CDR2 SYDVKM. This CDR3 has 15 residues. Written as DNA, the CDR3 is TGTGCCAGCAGGCCGAACCAGGGGGCGAAATATGGCTACACCTTC. This encodes CASRPNQGAKYGYTF.

This sequence joins TRBV7-9 and TRBJ2-7, with D maybe TRBD2 (6 bases). Germline V gene lookup returns CDR1 SEHNR and CDR2 FQNEAQ (reference sequence). CDR3 size: 17 residues. V lost 3 bases, J lost 2 bases, and 20 bases lay in between. This CDR3 reads CASSLTGLRDRTYEQYF. CDR3 nucleotides: TGTGCCAGCAGCTTGACGGGGCTGCGGGATCGGACCTACGAGCAGTACTTC.

The genes are TRBV18 and TRBJ1-5, with D perhaps TRBD1 (5 bases). This CDR3 spans 14 amino acids. The germline CDR1 and CDR2 sequences are KGHSH and LQKENI. The ends were cut back, 3 bases at V and 5 bases at J, with 11 bases in the middle. The CDR3: CASSPGTADQPQHF. The CDR3 region has the DNA TGTGCCAGCTCACCGGGGACGGCTGATCAGCCCCAGCATTTT.

The CDR3 reads CASSHPGGQEAFF. CDR3 bases: TGTGCCAGCAGCCATCCAGGGGGCCAAGAAGCTTTCTTT. The V call is TRBV14, the J call TRBJ1-1, with TRBD1 identical over 8 bases. The CDR3 has 13 amino acids. V shed 3 bases, J shed 8 bases, and the junction held 5 bases outside the gene matches. Germline loops: CDR1 SGHDN, CDR2 FVKESK.

This clone was counted a single time. V and J are TRBV7-9 and TRBJ1-6; D remains unclear. The V end lost 6 bases, the J end lost 5 bases, and 8 bases lay between the germline ends. From germline, CDR1 is SEHNR and CDR2 FQNEAQ (reference sequence). CDR3 length equals 13 residues. In DNA, the CDR3 is TGTGCCAGCAGTCGGTACGATAATTCACCCCTCCACTTT. This codes for CASSRYDNSPLHF.

The chain employs TRBV28 and TRBJ2-7; weak D call: TRBD2 (5 bases). This CDR3 has 15 residues. V was cut by 5 bases and J by 6 bases, with 20 bases left in between. Germline V gene sequence: CDR1 MDHEN, CDR2 SYDVKM. DNA for the CDR3: TGTGCCAGCAGTCCTTCTGGAGGCAGCGTTCGCGAGCAGTACTTC. As protein: CASSPSGGSVREQYF.

This clone was found once. The gene calls are TRBV9 and TRBJ1-1; D perhaps matches TRBD1 (5 bases). The CDR3 is 15 residues long. CDR1 is SGDLS and CDR2 is YYNGEE in the germline V gene. Trimming took 0 bases from V and 1 from J, leaving 10 bases between them. CDR3 region: CASSVGSGWNTEAFF. CDR3 DNA: TGTGCCAGCAGCGTAGGGTCAGGGTGGAACACTGAAGCTTTCTTT.

The rearrangement uses TRBV24-1 and TRBJ2-1, with TRBD2 identical over 9 bases. This CDR3 has 16 amino acids. Germline CDR1 KGHDR, CDR2 SFDVKD. V lost 3 bases to trimming and J lost 4 bases; unmatched junction nucleotides: 6. CDR3 bases: TGTGCCACCAGTGATCCGGGACTAGCCCAATACAATGAGCAGTTCTTC. This codes for CATSDPGLAQYNEQFF.

The rearrangement uses TRBV12-3 or TRBV12-4 and TRBJ1-2, with unresolved D. The CDR3 has 13 residues. Trimming removed 4 bases from V and 0 bases from J, with 6 bases in between. The CDR3 nucleotides read TGTGCCAGCAGTTCACGAGCTAACTATGGCTACACCTTC. Translation gives CASSSRANYGYTF.

The gene calls are TRBV28 and TRBJ1-2; tentatively, D is TRBD1 (5 bases). CDR3 length: 12 residues. Germline values: CDR1 MDHEN, CDR2 SYDVKM. Trimming left V 6 bases short and J 8 bases short, with 13 bases between. The CDR3 DNA reads TGTGCCAGCAGGGGACCCGGCGGCGGCTACACCTTC. It encodes CASRGPGGGYTF.

The chain is built from TRBV11-2 and TRBJ1-2; unclear D gene. With 5 bases removed from V and 6 bases from J, the gap between germline ends came to 10 bases. Germline assignment: CDR1 SGHAT and CDR2 FQNNGV. The length of the CDR3 is 12 residues. CDR3 sequence: CASSAGVNGYTF. In DNA, the CDR3 is TGTGCCAGCAGCGCCGGGGTAAATGGCTACACCTTC.